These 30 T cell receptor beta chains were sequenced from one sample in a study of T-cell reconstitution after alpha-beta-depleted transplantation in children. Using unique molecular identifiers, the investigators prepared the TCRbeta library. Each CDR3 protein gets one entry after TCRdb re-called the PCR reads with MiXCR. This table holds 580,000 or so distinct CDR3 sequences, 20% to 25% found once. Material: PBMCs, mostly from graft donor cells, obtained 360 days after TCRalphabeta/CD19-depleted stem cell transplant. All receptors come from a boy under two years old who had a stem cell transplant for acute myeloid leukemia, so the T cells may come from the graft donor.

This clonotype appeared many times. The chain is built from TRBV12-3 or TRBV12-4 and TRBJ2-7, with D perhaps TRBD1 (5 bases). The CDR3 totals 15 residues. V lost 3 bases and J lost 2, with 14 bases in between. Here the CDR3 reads CASSFNRSPTYEQYF. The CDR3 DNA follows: TGTGCCAGCAGTTTTAACAGGTCCCCTACCTACGAGCAGTACTTC.

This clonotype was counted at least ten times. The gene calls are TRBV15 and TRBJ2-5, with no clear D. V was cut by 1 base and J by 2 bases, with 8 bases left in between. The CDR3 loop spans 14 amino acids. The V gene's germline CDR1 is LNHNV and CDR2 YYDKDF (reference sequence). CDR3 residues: CATSRGGRQETQYF. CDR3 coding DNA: TGTGCCACCAGCAGAGGTGGCAGGCAAGAGACCCAGTACTTC.

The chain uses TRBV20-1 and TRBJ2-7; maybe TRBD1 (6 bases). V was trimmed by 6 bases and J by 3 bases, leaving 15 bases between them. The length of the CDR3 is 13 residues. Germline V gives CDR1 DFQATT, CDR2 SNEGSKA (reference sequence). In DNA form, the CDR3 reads TGCAGTGCCGCAGGGGTTTTAGGCTACGAGCAGTACTTC. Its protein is CSAAGVLGYEQYF.

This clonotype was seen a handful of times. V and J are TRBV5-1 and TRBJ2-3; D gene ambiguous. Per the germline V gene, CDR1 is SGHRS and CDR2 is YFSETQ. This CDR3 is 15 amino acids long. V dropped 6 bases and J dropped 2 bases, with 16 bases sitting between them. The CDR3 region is CASKSWWQTTDTQYF. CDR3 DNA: TGCGCCAGCAAGAGTTGGTGGCAGACCACAGATACGCAGTATTTT.

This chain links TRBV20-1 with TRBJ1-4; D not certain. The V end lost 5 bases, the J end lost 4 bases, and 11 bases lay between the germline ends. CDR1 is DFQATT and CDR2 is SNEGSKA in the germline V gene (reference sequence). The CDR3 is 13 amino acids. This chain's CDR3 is CSAPAPLNEKLFF. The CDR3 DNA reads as TGCAGTGCTCCCGCGCCCCTTAATGAAAAACTGTTTTTT.

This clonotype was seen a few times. CDR3 in amino acids: CASSLFSRGDNSPLHF. For the CDR3, the DNA is TGTGCCAGCAGCTTGTTCTCTCGGGGGGATAATTCACCCCTCCACTTT. The chain joins TRBV7-8 to TRBJ1-6, with D possibly matching TRBD1 (5 bases). V shed 3 bases and J shed 5 bases, with 14 bases lying between them. This CDR3 is built from 16 residues. From germline, CDR1 is SGHVS and CDR2 FQNEAQ.

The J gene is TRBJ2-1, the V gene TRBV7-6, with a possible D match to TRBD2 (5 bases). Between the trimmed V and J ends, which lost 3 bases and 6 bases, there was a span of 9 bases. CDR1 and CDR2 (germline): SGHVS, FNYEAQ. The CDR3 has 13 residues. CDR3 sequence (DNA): TGTGCCAGCAGCTTCGTAGGGAGCAATGAGCAGTTCTTC. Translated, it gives CASSFVGSNEQFF.

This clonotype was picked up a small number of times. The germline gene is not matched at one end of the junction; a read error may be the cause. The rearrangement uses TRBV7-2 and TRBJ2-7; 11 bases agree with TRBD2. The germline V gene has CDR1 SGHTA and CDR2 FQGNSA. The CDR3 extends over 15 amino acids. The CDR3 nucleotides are TGTGCCAGCAGCTTACTAGCGGGGGGCTCCAACGAGCAGTACTTC. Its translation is CASSLLAGGSNEQYF.

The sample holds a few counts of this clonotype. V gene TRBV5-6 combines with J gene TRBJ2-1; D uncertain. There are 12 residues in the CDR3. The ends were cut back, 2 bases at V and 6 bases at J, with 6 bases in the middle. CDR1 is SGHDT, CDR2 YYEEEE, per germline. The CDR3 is CASSFLSNEQFF. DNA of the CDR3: TGTGCCAGCAGCTTTCTAAGCAATGAGCAGTTCTTC.

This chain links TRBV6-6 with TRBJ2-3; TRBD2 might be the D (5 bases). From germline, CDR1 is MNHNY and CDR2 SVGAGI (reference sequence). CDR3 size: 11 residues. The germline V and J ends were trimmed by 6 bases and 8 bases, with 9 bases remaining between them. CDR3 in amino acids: CASRADSTQYF. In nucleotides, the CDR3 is TGTGCCAGCAGAGCGGACTCTACGCAGTATTTT.

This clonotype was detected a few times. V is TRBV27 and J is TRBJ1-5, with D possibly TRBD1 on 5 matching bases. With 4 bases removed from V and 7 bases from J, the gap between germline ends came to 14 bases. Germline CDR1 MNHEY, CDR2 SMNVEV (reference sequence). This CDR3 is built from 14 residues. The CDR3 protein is CASSWTQGGQPQHF. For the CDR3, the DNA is TGTGCCAGCAGTTGGACCCAGGGCGGGCAGCCCCAGCATTTT.

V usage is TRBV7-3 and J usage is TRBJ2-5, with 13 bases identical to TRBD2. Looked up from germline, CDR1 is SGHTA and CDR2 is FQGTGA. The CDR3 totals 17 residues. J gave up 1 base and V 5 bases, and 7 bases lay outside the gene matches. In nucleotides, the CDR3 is TGTGCCAGCAGCAGATCCGGGACTAGCGGGGTCCAAGAGACCCAGTACTTC. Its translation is CASSRSGTSGVQETQYF. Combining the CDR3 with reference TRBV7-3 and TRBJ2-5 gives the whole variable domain GAGVSQTPSNKVTEKGKYVELRCDPISGHTALYWYRQSLGQGPEFLIYFQGTGAADDSGLPNDRFFAVRPEGSVSTLKIQRTERGDSAVYLCASSRSGTSGVQETQYFGPGTRLLVL.

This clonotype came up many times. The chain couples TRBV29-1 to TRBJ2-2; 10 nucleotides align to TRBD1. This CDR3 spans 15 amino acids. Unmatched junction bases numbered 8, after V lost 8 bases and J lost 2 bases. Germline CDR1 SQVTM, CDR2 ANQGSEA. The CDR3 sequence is CSSTGDRGNTGELFF. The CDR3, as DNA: TGCAGCTCGACTGGGGACAGGGGTAACACCGGGGAGCTGTTTTTT.

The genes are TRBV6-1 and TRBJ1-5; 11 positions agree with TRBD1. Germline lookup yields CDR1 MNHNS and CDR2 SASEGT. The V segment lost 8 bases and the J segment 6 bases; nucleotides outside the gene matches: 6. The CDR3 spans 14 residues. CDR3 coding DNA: TGTGCCAGCGGGACAGGGGGGGTTCTTCAGCCCCAGCATTTT. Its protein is CASGTGGVLQPQHF.

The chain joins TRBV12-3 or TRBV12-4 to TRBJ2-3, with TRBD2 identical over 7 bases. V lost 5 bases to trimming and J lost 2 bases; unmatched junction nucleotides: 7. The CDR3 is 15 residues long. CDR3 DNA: TGTGCCAGCAGTGGGACTATACCTTACACAGATACGCAGTATTTT. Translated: CASSGTIPYTDTQYF.

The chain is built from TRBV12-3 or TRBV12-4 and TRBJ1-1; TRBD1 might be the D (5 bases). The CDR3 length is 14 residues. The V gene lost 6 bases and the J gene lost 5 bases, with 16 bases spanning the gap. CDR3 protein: CASSPPKRGTEAFF. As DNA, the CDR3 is TGTGCCAGCAGCCCACCGAAGCGGGGGACTGAAGCTTTCTTT.

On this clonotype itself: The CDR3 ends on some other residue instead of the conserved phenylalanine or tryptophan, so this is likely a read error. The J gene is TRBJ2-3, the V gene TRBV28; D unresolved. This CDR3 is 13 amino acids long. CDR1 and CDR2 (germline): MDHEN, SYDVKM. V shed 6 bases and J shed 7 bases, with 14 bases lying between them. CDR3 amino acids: CASSFGSSNTQYL. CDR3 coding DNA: TGTGCCAGCAGCTTCGGCAGTTCAAATACGCAGTATCTT.

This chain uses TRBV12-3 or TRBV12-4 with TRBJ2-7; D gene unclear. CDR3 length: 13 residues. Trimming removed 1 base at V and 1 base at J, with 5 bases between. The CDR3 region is CASSLDKSYEQYF. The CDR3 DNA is TGTGCCAGCAGTTTAGACAAGTCCTACGAGCAGTACTTC.

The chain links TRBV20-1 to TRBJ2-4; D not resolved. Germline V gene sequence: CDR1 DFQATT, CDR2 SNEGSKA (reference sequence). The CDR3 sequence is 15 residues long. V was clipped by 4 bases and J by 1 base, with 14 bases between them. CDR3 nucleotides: TGCAGTGCTAAGGGCACCAGTAGGGCCAAAAACATTCAGTACTTC. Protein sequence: CSAKGTSRAKNIQYF.

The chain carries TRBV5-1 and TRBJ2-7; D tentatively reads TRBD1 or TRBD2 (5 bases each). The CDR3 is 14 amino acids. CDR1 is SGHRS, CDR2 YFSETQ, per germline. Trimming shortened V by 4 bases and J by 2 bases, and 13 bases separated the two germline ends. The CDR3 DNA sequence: TGCGCCAGCAGCCCCGGGGACGGCGCCTACGAGCAGTACGTC. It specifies CASSPGDGAYEQYV.

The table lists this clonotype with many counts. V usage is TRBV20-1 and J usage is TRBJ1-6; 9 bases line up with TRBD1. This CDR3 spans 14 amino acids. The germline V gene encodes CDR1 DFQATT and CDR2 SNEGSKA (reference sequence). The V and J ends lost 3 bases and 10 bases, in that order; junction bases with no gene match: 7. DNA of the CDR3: TGCAGTGCTAGCCCCGGGACAGGGTACTCACCCCTCCACTTT. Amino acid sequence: CSASPGTGYSPLHF.

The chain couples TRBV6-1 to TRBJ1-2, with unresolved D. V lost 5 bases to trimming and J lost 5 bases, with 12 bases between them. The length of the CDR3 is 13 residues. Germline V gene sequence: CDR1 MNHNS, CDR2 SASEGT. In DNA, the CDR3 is TGTGCCAGCAGTAAAAAAAGGGTTTATGGCTACACCTTC. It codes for CASSKKRVYGYTF.

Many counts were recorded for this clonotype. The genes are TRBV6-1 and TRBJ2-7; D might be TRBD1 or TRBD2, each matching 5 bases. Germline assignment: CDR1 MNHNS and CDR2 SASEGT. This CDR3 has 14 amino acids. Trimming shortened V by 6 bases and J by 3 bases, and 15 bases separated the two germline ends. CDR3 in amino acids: CASRDQMGDYEQYF. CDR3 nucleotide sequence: TGTGCCAGCAGGGACCAGATGGGGGACTACGAGCAGTACTTC.

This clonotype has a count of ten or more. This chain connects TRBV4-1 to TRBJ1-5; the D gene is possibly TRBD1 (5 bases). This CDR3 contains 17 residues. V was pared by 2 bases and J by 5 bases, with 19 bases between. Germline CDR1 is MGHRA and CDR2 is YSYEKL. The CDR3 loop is CASSQPEGPVPHQPQHF. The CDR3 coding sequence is TGCGCCAGCAGCCAACCTGAGGGGCCGGTCCCACATCAGCCCCAGCATTTT.

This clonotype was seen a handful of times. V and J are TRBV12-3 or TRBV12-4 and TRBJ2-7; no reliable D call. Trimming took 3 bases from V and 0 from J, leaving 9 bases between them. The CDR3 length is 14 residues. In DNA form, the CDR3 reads TGTGCCAGCAGTTTCTCCCACCGCTCCTACGAGCAGTACTTC. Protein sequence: CASSFSHRSYEQYF.

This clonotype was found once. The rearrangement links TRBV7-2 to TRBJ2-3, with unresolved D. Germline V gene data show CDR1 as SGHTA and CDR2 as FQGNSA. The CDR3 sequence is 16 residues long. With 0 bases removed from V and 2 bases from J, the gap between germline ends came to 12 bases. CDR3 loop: CASSLAGRANTDTQYF. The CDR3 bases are TGTGCCAGCAGCTTAGCGGGCCGGGCCAACACAGATACGCAGTATTTT.

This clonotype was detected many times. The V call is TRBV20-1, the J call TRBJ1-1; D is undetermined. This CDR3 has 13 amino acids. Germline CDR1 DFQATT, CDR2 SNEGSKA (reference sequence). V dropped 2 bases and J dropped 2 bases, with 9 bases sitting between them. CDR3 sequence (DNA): TGCAGTGCTAGATCCAGTGGAAACACTGAAGCTTTCTTT. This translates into CSARSSGNTEAFF.

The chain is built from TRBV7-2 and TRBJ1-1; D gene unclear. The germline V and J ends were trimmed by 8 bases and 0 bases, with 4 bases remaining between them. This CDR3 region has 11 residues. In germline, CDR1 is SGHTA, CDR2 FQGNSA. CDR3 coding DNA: TGTGCCAGCGCCATGAACACTGAAGCTTTCTTT. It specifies CASAMNTEAFF.

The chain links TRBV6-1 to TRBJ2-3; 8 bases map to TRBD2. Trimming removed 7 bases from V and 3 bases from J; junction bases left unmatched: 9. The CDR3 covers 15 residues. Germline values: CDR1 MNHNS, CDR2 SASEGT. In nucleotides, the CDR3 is TGTGCCAGCAAGCGCCCCGGACTAGCAACAGATACGCAGTATTTT. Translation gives CASKRPGLATDTQYF.

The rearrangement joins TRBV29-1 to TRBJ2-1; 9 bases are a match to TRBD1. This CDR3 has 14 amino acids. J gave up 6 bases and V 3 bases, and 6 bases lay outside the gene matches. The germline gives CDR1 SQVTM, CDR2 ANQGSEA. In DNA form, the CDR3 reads TGCAGCGTTGATGGACAGGGGAGGTTCAATGAGCAGTTCTTC. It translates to CSVDGQGRFNEQFF.